The 7 T cell receptor beta chains below were found in one sample sequenced in a study of technical replicates of blood from a few donors. Generated by immunoSEQ multiplex PCR, the TCRdb table keeps only in-frame clones and is missing some. The sample lists under 85,000 clones; about 92% were seen once. Specimen: T cells isolated from PBMCs. The receptors were gathered from a human donor in good health.

The chain uses TRBV6-1 and TRBJ2-7, with 12 bases fitting TRBD2. Per germline, CDR1 MNHNS and CDR2 SASEGT. The trim removed 10 bases at V and 4 bases at J, leaving 5 bases unmatched. The CDR3 covers 13 residues. The CDR3 here is CAIRTSGAYEQYF. As DNA, the CDR3 is TGTGCCATCCGGACTAGCGGGGCTTACGAGCAGTACTTC.

This clone appeared a single time. The chain couples TRBV6-1 to TRBJ1-2, with a weak D call TRBD1 (5 bases). The germline CDR1 and CDR2 sequences are MNHNS and SASEGT. CDR3 length: 13 residues. The V and J ends lost 2 bases and 2 bases respectively, with 6 bases between them. This CDR3 reads CASSETGNYGYTF. CDR3 nucleotides: TGTGCCAGCAGTGAAACAGGCAACTATGGCTACACCTTC.

This sequence joins TRBV5-1 and TRBJ1-2, with D hard to call. V was trimmed by 7 bases and J by 5 bases, leaving 9 bases between them. Germline V gives CDR1 SGHRS, CDR2 YFSETQ. The CDR3 runs to 11 residues. The CDR3 nucleotides read TGCGCCAGCTACGGGTTTTATGGCTACACCTTC. Protein: CASYGFYGYTF.

V gene TRBV2 combines with J gene TRBJ2-5; possibly TRBD1 for D (5 bases). This CDR3 is 13 amino acids long. Germline V gene data show CDR1 as SNHLY and CDR2 as FYNNEI. Trimming stripped 8 bases from V and 5 bases from J, with 15 bases between. The CDR3 nucleotides read TGTGCCAGCGCCAATTTCAGGGTTGAGACCCAGTACTTC. Protein: CASANFRVETQYF.

This sequence joins TRBV28 and TRBJ1-1; D ambiguous. There are 16 residues in the CDR3. Trimming removed 3 bases at V and 0 bases at J, with 14 bases between. Germline CDR1 is MDHEN and CDR2 is SYDVKM. This chain's CDR3 is CASSFAPGLMNTEAFF. The CDR3 bases are TGTGCCAGCAGTTTCGCTCCGGGATTGATGAACACTGAAGCTTTCTTT.

The V gene is TRBV11-2, the J gene TRBJ1-5, with 9 nucleotides matching TRBD1. The germline V gene encodes CDR1 SGHAT and CDR2 FQNNGV. The V segment lost 5 bases and the J segment 7 bases; nucleotides outside the gene matches: 6. CDR3 length equals 14 residues. The CDR3 DNA sequence: TGTGCCAGCAGCGAAGGGGGGACAGGGCAGCCCCAGCATTTT. It encodes CASSEGGTGQPQHF.

The chain joins TRBV18 to TRBJ1-4; 8 positions match TRBD1. Trimming cost V 3 bases and J 7 bases; bases outside gene matches: 4. CDR3 length: 14 amino acids. Germline values: CDR1 KGHSH, CDR2 LQKENI. The CDR3 sequence is CASSPGQDIEKLFF. CDR3 DNA sequence: TGTGCCAGCTCACCGGGACAGGACATTGAAAAACTGTTTTTT.